The following is a T cell receptor beta chain sequence with its context. CDR1 and CDR2 from the germline V gene are KGHSH and LQKENI. V was cut by 6 bases and J by 5 bases, with 19 bases left in between. The CDR3 consists of 15 residues. This sample stems from a study of T cell changes during pregnancy in multiple sclerosis. Data came from immunoSEQ multiplex PCR; TCRdb stores just in-frame clones and leaves some out. The profile shows under 55,000 clones, around 93% of them singletons. The TCR sequence derives from a female donor with multiple sclerosis, enrolled in a pregnancy study. The rearrangement joins TRBV18 to TRBJ2-5; the D gene is possibly TRBD2 (6 bases). This specimen consisted of peripheral blood, obtained in the second trimester of pregnancy. CDR3 in amino acids: CASSLTAGGQETQYF. CDR3 bases: TGTGCCAGCTCCCTCACAGCGGGCGGGCAGGAGACCCAGTACTTC.